This TCR beta chain emerged from a study of siplizumab effects on memory and regulatory T cells (dated by TCRdb to about 2019). Regarding the research as a whole: The study looked at the effect of siplizumab, an anti-CD2 antibody, on alloreactive T-cell subsets in allogeneic mixed lymphocyte reactions made from human PBMCs.

Sorted unstimulated T cells and proliferating T cells recovered from mixed lymphocyte reactions underwent TCRbeta CDR3 sequencing. Fresh whole blood from approximately ten HLA-typed healthy donors was used to isolate PBMCs. To map where alloreactive clones came from, CD4+ non-regulatory T cells in the unstimulated state were FACS-sorted. The paper as a whole reports these results and caveats: Among mappable alloreactive CD4+ clones, an average Treg-derived fraction of over 60% was observed with siplizumab, compared with roughly 28% in control reactions. Siplizumab significantly lowered the cumulative frequency of alloreactive sequences that could be traced to unstimulated CD4+ memory T cells. The suppressive function of proliferating Tregs from siplizumab cultures was not functionally confirmed. Because sequences below about 10^-5 frequency were poorly captured, only a minor fraction of alloreactive clones could be mapped to unstimulated subsets. Greater diversity appeared to be present in unstimulated naive T cells than in memory T cells, and a substantial contribution to the alloresponse seemed to be made by naive cells. A naive or memory phenotype could not be assigned to roughly 75-96% of proliferating CD4+ or CD8+ clones.

CDR1 and CDR2, looked up from the germline V gene, are KGHSH and LQKENI. V sheds 2 bases and J sheds 0 bases, leaving 10 bases between their ends. The CDR3, from cysteine to phenylalanine, totals 16 residues. Solely the CDR3 DNA is kept, with 48 bases framed from the first base. The library was built by means of the immunoSEQ multiplex PCR assay. The deep sequencing platform assayed around 94,000 TCR templates per sample. Genomic DNA extracted from sorted T cells was used for TCRbeta CDR3 sequencing. The paper's processing steps were these. The R programming language was used for clonal analysis of TCRbeta CDR3 data. Alloreactive CD4+ and CD8+ clones were identified by comparing unstimulated samples to CFSE-low samples taken after the reaction. Regulatory or non-regulatory origin was assigned to alloreactive CD4+ clones by matching of sequences to sorted unstimulated Treg and non-Treg repertoires. Imported from immuneACCESS, the table was reduced by TCRdb to in-frame sequences with V and J called. These copies leave out some clones; in studies compared against another copy, an unresolved V gene accounts for under half, and the cause of the remainder is not known. V, J and clone size derive from that table, while D and trimming were established from the DNA sequence. In this sample the table shows about 87,000 clones, 94% of which occur a single time. Around 0.3% of the sample is in the top ten clones.

On this clone: Its binding antigen is unknown. Base qualities are not recorded, but no much larger clone differs from it by a single base.

This sequence was found in a human donor in good health. The sequenced sample was non-Treg CD4+ T cells sorted from blood. This specimen's cell subset or site label, interpreted: FACS-sorted unstimulated CD4+ non-regulatory T cells. The chain couples TRBV18 to TRBJ1-4; TRBD1 is perhaps the D gene, given 5 matching bases. The CDR3 here reads CASSPSSGATNEKLFF. In nucleotides, the sequence is TGTGCCAGCTCACCAAGTTCGGGGGCAACTAATGAAAAACTGTTTTTT.